This record concerns one TCR beta chain sequence. In germline, CDR1 is GTSNPN, CDR2 SVGIG (reference sequence). The V gene lost 4 bases and the J gene lost 0 bases, with 12 bases spanning the gap. The CDR3 has 15 amino acids. This sample was included in a study of blood T cell repertoires in COVID-19. The overall study: COVID-19 samples collected from the United States, Italy and Spain covered acute and convalescent phases. PBMCs, B-cell-depleted T cells, or T cells provided the cDNA or gDNA that made up the material.

Per the authors' pipeline: Counts of nucleated cells, estimated from reference gene primer amplification, were obtained. The repertoire was sequenced with immunoSEQ multiplex PCR; TCRdb's copy has only in-frame clones and lacks some. V, J and clone size are those of that table, while D and trimming were read from the DNA. The sample lists about 120,000 clones; less than 85% were seen once. The chain couples TRBV30 to TRBJ1-4, with D unresolved. The TCR was taken from an elderly woman with acute or convalescent COVID-19. The sequencing input was peripheral blood. The CDR3 region is CAWTHSPSTNEKLFF. In DNA, the CDR3 is TGTGCCTGGACTCACTCGCCCTCAACTAATGAAAAACTGTTTTTT.